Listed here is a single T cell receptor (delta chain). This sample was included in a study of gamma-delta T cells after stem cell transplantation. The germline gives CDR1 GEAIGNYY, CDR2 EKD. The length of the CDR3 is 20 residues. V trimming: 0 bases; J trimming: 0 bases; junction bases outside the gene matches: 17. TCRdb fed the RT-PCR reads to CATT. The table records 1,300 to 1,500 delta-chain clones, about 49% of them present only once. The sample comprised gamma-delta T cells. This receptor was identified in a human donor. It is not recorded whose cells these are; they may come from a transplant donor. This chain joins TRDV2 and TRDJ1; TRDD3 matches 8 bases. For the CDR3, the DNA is TGTGCCTGTGACACCCTACCGCTCCGTACTGGGGGGTCGAACACCGATAAACTCATCTTT. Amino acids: CACDTLPLRTGGSNTDKLIF.